Below are 3 T cell receptor beta chains sequenced from a single sample in a study of early T cells in non-severe SARS-CoV-2 infection. Using its own MiXCR run on the 5' RACE reads, TCRdb lists one record per CDR3 protein. The table records some 97,000 distinct CDR3 sequences, approximately 10% of them present only once. The sequencing used whole blood, collected at baseline. Receptors originate from an adult who was a healthcare worker with PCR-confirmed SARS-CoV-2 infection or an uninfected control (not recorded which).

This clonotype has only a few counts. The CDR3 reads CASIWAQGSHEQFF. The CDR3 DNA is TGTGCCAGCATTTGGGCACAGGGATCTCATGAGCAGTTCTTC. The chain carries TRBV7-9 and TRBJ2-1; D perhaps matches TRBD1 (6 bases). Trimming removed 7 bases at V and 8 bases at J, with 18 bases between. From germline, CDR1 is SEHNR and CDR2 FQNEAQ (reference sequence). This CDR3 region has 14 residues.

This chain connects TRBV5-4 to TRBJ2-5; TRBD2 aligns across 8 bases. The length of the CDR3 is 16 residues. Germline V gene data show CDR1 as SGHNT and CDR2 as YYREEE (reference sequence). V was clipped by 4 bases and J by 5 bases; unmatched bases: 13. This CDR3 is CASSSQTTGGLETQYF. CDR3 nucleotides: TGTGCCAGCAGCAGTCAGACTACGGGAGGGCTGGAGACCCAGTACTTC.

The chain combines TRBV2 with TRBJ1-1; perhaps TRBD1 as D (6 bases). Deletions cut 4 bases from V and 5 bases from J, with 14 bases between. CDR3 length: 14 residues. Germline V gives CDR1 SNHLY, CDR2 FYNNEI. CDR3 in DNA: TGTGCCAGCAGTGGCTTACAGGGTAGGACTGAAGCTTTCTTT. This codes for CASSGLQGRTEAFF.